This T cell receptor beta chain was sequenced for a study of shared clonotypes between healthy human individuals. This CDR3 has 15 residues. The germline V gene encodes CDR1 SGHDT and CDR2 YYEEEE. V gave up 3 bases and J gave up 7 bases, with 17 bases separating them. Sequencing used immunoSEQ multiplex PCR; TCRdb keeps in-frame clones, though not all of them. The repertoire holds over a million clones, with approximately 80% as singletons. This clone was seen more than once but under ten times. This clonotype originated in a man younger than 35 in good health. Some clones in this sample may be carry-over from other donors' samples. The chain recombines TRBV5-6 with TRBJ2-1; perhaps TRBD1 as D (6 bases). The sample comprised memory CD4+ T cells from PBMCs. Sample subset: CD45RA-negative fraction. CDR3 amino acids: CASSYPVGAKNEQFF. CDR3 DNA: TGTGCCAGCAGCTACCCGGTGGGGGCTAAAAATGAGCAGTTCTTC.